These 5 T cell receptor beta chains were sequenced from one sample in a study of Ad26.COV2.S vaccination and SARS-CoV-2 variants. Only in-frame clones appear in the TCRdb table, and some are missing; sequencing was by immunoSEQ multiplex PCR. The sample comprises more than 120,000 clones, roughly 85% of which are singletons, and approximately 5% rests with the top ten. Specimen: peripheral blood, collected after recovery from COVID-19. These receptors originate from a human donor who had recovered from COVID-19.

The V call is TRBV9, the J call TRBJ2-3; 12 nucleotides match TRBD1. This CDR3 spans 15 amino acids. Germline V gene sequence: CDR1 SGDLS, CDR2 YYNGEE. V gave up 3 bases and J gave up 5 bases; unmatched junction bases: 4. The CDR3 bases are TGTGCCAGCAGCGAGGGACAGGGGGCAGTAGATACGCAGTATTTT. Encoded protein: CASSEGQGAVDTQYF.

The chain uses TRBV28 and TRBJ1-1; TRBD1 matches at 7 bases. This CDR3 is built from 14 residues. Germline V gene data show CDR1 as MDHEN and CDR2 as SYDVKM. V dropped 6 bases and J dropped 1; count of bases not matched to a gene: 5. CDR3 sequence: CASRGNRGNTEAFF. The CDR3 DNA follows: TGTGCCAGCAGGGGGAACAGGGGGAACACTGAAGCTTTCTTT.

V is TRBV6-1 and J is TRBJ2-5; D could derive from TRBD1 or TRBD2 (5 bases each). Germline lookup yields CDR1 MNHNS and CDR2 SASEGT. The CDR3 totals 16 residues. Trimming removed 0 bases from V and 1 base from J, with 12 bases in between. The CDR3 here is CASSEAHTGTQETQYF. As DNA, the CDR3 is TGTGCCAGCAGTGAAGCGCACACCGGGACCCAAGAGACCCAGTACTTC.

V gene TRBV19 combines with J gene TRBJ1-6, with D tentatively TRBD1 (5 bases). CDR1 LNHDA and CDR2 SQIVND come from the germline V gene (reference sequence). V was cut by 8 bases and J by 3 bases, with 17 bases left in between. The CDR3 length is 16 residues. The CDR3 loop reads CASGFDDRHYNSPLHF. The DNA of the CDR3 is TGTGCCAGTGGATTCGACGACAGACACTATAATTCACCCCTCCACTTT.

The rearrangement joins TRBV3-1 (or the pseudogene TRBV3-2) to TRBJ2-1; maybe TRBD2 (5 bases). The CDR3 has 15 amino acids. Per the germline V gene, CDR1 is LGHDT and CDR2 is YNNKEL (reference sequence). Trimming stripped 0 bases from V and 9 bases from J, with 15 bases between. The CDR3 DNA follows: TGTGCCAGCAGCCAAGAAACCTATTTCCGGGGTGAGCAGTTCTTC. Its protein is CASSQETYFRGEQFF.